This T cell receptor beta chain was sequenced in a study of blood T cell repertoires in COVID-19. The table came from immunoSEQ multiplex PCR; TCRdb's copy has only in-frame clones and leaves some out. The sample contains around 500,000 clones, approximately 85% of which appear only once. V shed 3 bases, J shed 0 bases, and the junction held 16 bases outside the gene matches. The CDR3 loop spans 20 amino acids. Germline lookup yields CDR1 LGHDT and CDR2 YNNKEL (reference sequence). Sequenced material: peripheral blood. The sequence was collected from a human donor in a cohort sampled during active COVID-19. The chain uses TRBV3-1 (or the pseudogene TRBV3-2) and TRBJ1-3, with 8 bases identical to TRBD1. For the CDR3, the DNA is TGTGCCAGCAGCCACCACCGCGGACAGGGACTAACCGACTCTGGAAACACCATATATTTT. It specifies CASSHHRGQGLTDSGNTIYF.